Each of the 26 T cell receptor beta chains below was sequenced from the same sample in a study of T cells in Graves' hyperthyroidism and ophthalmopathy. The CDR3 regions of TCR beta were amplified from RNA transcripts. Primed by the HTBI set, a first-round RT-PCR was run on the TCR CDR3. TCRdb ran MiXCR on the multiplex PCR reads and lists one entry per CDR3 protein. Of approximately 350,000 distinct CDR3 sequences listed, 13% to 15% are singletons. The sample comprised blood. Source of these receptors: a woman in her sixties with Graves' ophthalmopathy.

The sample holds many counts of this clonotype. The chain recombines TRBV10-1 with TRBJ2-1, with 7 nucleotides matching TRBD2. This CDR3 comprises 16 residues. The germline gives CDR1 WNHNN, CDR2 SYGVQD (reference sequence). V lost 1 base to trimming and J lost 3 bases; unmatched junction nucleotides: 6. The CDR3 reads CASSEWSGTNYNEQFF. The CDR3 coding sequence is TGCGCCAGCAGTGAGTGGTCCGGGACTAACTACAATGAGCAGTTCTTC.

This clonotype was seen at least ten times. Germline is not matched at one junction end, which may reflect a read error. The chain joins TRBV2 to TRBJ2-3; D is unresolved. The CDR3 contains 13 residues. Germline V gene lookup returns CDR1 SNHLY and CDR2 FYNNEI. DNA of the CDR3: TGTGCCAGCAGCGAAGTCCGCACAGATACGCAGTATTTT. This encodes CASSEVRTDTQYF.

This clonotype was found many times. CDR3 sequence: CASTLPGDTEAFF. DNA of the CDR3: TGTGCCAGCACCCTCCCGGGGGACACTGAAGCTTTCTTT. The chain couples TRBV28 to TRBJ1-1; the D gene is possibly TRBD1 (5 bases). CDR1 is MDHEN, CDR2 SYDVKM, per germline. V gave up 7 bases and J gave up 3 bases, with 12 bases separating them. The CDR3 has 13 residues.

This sequence joins TRBV20-1 and TRBJ2-1; 7 bases align to TRBD1. From germline, CDR1 is DFQATT and CDR2 SNEGSKA (reference sequence). J was trimmed by 0 bases and V by 1 base; bases with no gene match: 6. The CDR3 contains 16 residues. The CDR3 coding sequence is TGCAGTGCTAGAGTTAAGGGACAGAGCTCCTACAATGAGCAGTTCTTC. Protein sequence: CSARVKGQSSYNEQFF.

This clonotype came up many times. V gene TRBV30 combines with J gene TRBJ2-2; no definite D call. The CDR3 covers 14 residues. Deletions cut 2 bases from V and 3 bases from J, with 10 bases between. Germline lookup yields CDR1 GTSNPN and CDR2 SVGIG (reference sequence). The CDR3 coding sequence is TGTGCCTGGAGTCGGAGCGACGACACCGGGGAGCTGTTTTTT. Translating gives CAWSRSDDTGELFF.

This clonotype was picked up many times. The chain combines TRBV5-1 with TRBJ2-7; D call uncertain. The CDR3 is made up of 12 amino acids. Deletions cut 0 bases from V and 1 base from J, with 2 bases between. Germline V CDR1 and CDR2: SGHRS, YFSETQ. The CDR3 here is CASSLESYEQYF. As DNA, the CDR3 is TGCGCCAGCAGCTTGGAATCCTACGAGCAGTACTTC.

The CDR3 region is CASTGTSDHEQFF. CDR3 nucleotides: TGTGCCAGCACCGGGACTAGCGATCATGAGCAGTTCTTC. The rearrangement joins TRBV2 to TRBJ2-1, with 10 nucleotides matching TRBD2. Germline CDR1 is SNHLY and CDR2 is FYNNEI. The CDR3 runs 13 residues. Unmatched junction bases numbered 5, after V lost 7 bases and J lost 8 bases.

This clonotype appeared a few times. V and J are TRBV24-1 and TRBJ2-3; 9 nucleotides align to TRBD2. The V segment lost 3 bases and the J segment 2 bases; nucleotides outside the gene matches: 14. The CDR3 has 19 residues. Looked up from germline, CDR1 is KGHDR and CDR2 is SFDVKD. The CDR3: CATSDASRAGGPYTDTQYF. The CDR3 nucleotides are TGTGCCACCAGTGATGCGTCGAGGGCGGGAGGGCCCTACACAGATACGCAGTATTTT.

This clonotype was seen many times. The J gene is TRBJ2-1, the V gene TRBV20-1; D might be TRBD2 (5 bases). Germline V CDR1 and CDR2: DFQATT, SNEGSKA (reference sequence). The V end was cut by 4 bases, the J end by 4 bases, with 17 bases between. The CDR3 consists of 15 residues. This chain's CDR3 is CSATRASGPYNEQFF. The CDR3 DNA reads TGCAGTGCTACCAGAGCCAGCGGCCCGTACAATGAGCAGTTCTTC.

The sample holds many counts of this clonotype. The V gene is TRBV20-1, the J gene TRBJ2-1, with D unresolved. The CDR3 has 14 residues. Trimming took 3 bases from V and 8 from J, leaving 17 bases between them. Germline loops: CDR1 DFQATT, CDR2 SNEGSKA (reference sequence). CDR3 protein: CSASSPRLRDEQFF. The CDR3 DNA reads TGCAGTGCTAGTTCCCCCCGCCTTAGGGATGAGCAGTTCTTC.

This clonotype was found many times. The chain has TRBV28 and TRBJ2-1, with TRBD1 as a possible D gene (6 bases). CDR3 length equals 14 residues. Germline V lookup: CDR1 MDHEN, CDR2 SYDVKM. V was shortened by 3 bases and J by 6 bases, with 12 bases between the two germline ends. The CDR3 region has the DNA TGTGCCAGCAGTTTGCCAGGGGCGGTCAATGAGCAGTTCTTC. This codes for CASSLPGAVNEQFF.

The chain combines TRBV28 with TRBJ1-6, with TRBD1 matching over 8 bases. Trimming cost V 3 bases and J 10 bases; bases outside gene matches: 5. The CDR3 extends over 14 amino acids. Germline CDR1 MDHEN, CDR2 SYDVKM. The CDR3 here is CASSFRDRFSPLHF. The CDR3 coding sequence is TGTGCCAGCAGTTTCCGGGACAGGTTCTCACCCCTCCACTTT. Together with reference TRBV28 and TRBJ1-6, the CDR3 gives the full variable domain: DVKVTQSSRYLVKRTGEKVFLECVQDMDHENMFWYRQDPGLGLRLIYFSYDVKMKEKGDIPEGYSVSREKKERFSLILESASTNQTSMYLCASSFRDRFSPLHFGNGTRLTVT.

J is TRBJ2-7 and V is TRBV4-2, with 15 bases matching TRBD2. This CDR3 region has 17 residues. V was pared by 4 bases and J by 0 bases, with 4 bases of the junction left unmatched. The V gene's germline CDR1 is LGHNA and CDR2 YNFKEQ. CDR3 amino acids: CASSLGLAGGNSYEQYF. CDR3 nucleotides: TGTGCCAGCAGCCTCGGACTAGCGGGAGGGAACTCCTACGAGCAGTACTTC.

This clonotype was observed at least ten times. The chain combines TRBV28 with TRBJ2-1; D unresolved. The length of the CDR3 is 14 residues. Germline V lookup: CDR1 MDHEN, CDR2 SYDVKM. Trimming left V 6 bases short and J 4 bases short, with 13 bases between. The CDR3 protein is CASSPAFPYNEQFF. In DNA form, the CDR3 reads TGTGCCAGCAGCCCCGCCTTCCCTTACAATGAGCAGTTCTTC.

This clonotype has ten or more counts. The V call is TRBV12-3 or TRBV12-4, the J call TRBJ1-2; 8 bases map to TRBD1. The CDR3 is made up of 14 amino acids. The ends lost 5 bases at V and 7 bases at J; junction bases unmatched: 9. The CDR3: CASSPTQGEGGYTF. The CDR3 DNA reads TGTGCCAGCAGTCCTACACAGGGGGAGGGTGGCTACACCTTC.

This clonotype has at least ten counts. The genes are TRBV6-1 and TRBJ2-7, with TRBD1 matching 8 bases. This CDR3 has 15 amino acids. Germline trimming cut 3 bases from V and 3 bases from J; bases unmatched to any gene: 7. Germline-derived CDR1 and CDR2 are MNHNS and SASEGT. The chain's CDR3 is CASSEPGQGGYEQYF. The CDR3 region has the DNA TGTGCCAGCAGTGAGCCCGGACAGGGAGGCTACGAGCAGTACTTC.

This clonotype was seen repeatedly, ten times or more. The chain employs TRBV12-3 or TRBV12-4 and TRBJ2-5, with 10 bases identical to TRBD2. The CDR3 has 15 amino acids. V was clipped by 3 bases and J by 5 bases; unmatched bases: 6. The CDR3 reads CASSLGAGGYETQYF. Written as DNA, the CDR3 is TGTGCCAGCAGTTTGGGAGCGGGAGGGTATGAGACCCAGTACTTC.

The rearrangement links TRBV7-9 to TRBJ2-7; no definite D call. CDR1 and CDR2 (germline): SEHNR, FQNEAQ (reference sequence). CDR3 length equals 16 residues. Trimming stripped 8 bases from V and 0 bases from J, with 20 bases between. CDR3 amino acids: CASSQSPRMSSYEQYF. DNA of the CDR3: TGTGCCAGCTCCCAAAGTCCGAGAATGAGCTCCTACGAGCAGTACTTC.

This clonotype was recorded at least ten times. The V call is TRBV20-1, the J call TRBJ2-1, with TRBD1 matching over 7 bases. Germline-derived CDR1 and CDR2 are DFQATT and SNEGSKA (reference sequence). The CDR3 runs to 14 residues. The V and J ends lost 5 bases and 4 bases, in that order; junction bases with no gene match: 8. Here the CDR3 reads CSALQGQIYNEQFF. In DNA form, the CDR3 reads TGCAGTGCTCTTCAGGGACAGATATACAATGAGCAGTTCTTC.

This clonotype was counted ten times or more. V usage is TRBV10-3 and J usage is TRBJ2-1; D might be TRBD1 (6 bases). The CDR3 consists of 14 residues. Germline values: CDR1 ENHRY, CDR2 SYGVKD. The V gene lost 7 bases and the J gene lost 0 bases, with 10 bases spanning the gap. The CDR3 is CAITRDISYNEQFF. The CDR3 DNA reads as TGTGCCATCACCCGGGACATCTCCTACAATGAGCAGTTCTTC.

There are many counts of this clonotype. CDR3 amino acids: CASSDLTEAFF. Written as DNA, the CDR3 is TGTGCCAGCAGTGACCTCACTGAAGCTTTCTTT. J is TRBJ1-1 and V is TRBV6-2 or TRBV6-3; no reliable D call. Germline lookup yields CDR1 MNHEY and CDR2 SVGEGT. The CDR3 is 11 amino acids. V lost 5 bases, J lost 4 bases, and 5 bases lay in between.

This clonotype was seen ten or more times. DNA of the CDR3: TGTGCCAGCAGCGTAGAGGGTTCCCAAGAGACCCAGTACTTC. It codes for CASSVEGSQETQYF. The chain is built from TRBV9 and TRBJ2-5, with D unresolved. V lost 0 bases and J 1 base, leaving 7 bases between the germline ends. The CDR3 has 14 amino acids. Germline assignment: CDR1 SGDLS and CDR2 YYNGEE.

This chain uses TRBV20-1 with TRBJ2-1, with 9 bases matching TRBD2. The CDR3 loop spans 13 amino acids. V was clipped by 8 bases and J by 10 bases; unmatched bases: 12. CDR1 DFQATT and CDR2 SNEGSKA come from the germline V gene (reference sequence). The CDR3 nucleotides are TGCAGTCCCTCGCGGGAGGGCCTGGGCGAGCAGTTCTTC. Amino acids: CSPSREGLGEQFF.

This clonotype was observed a handful of times. The V gene is TRBV10-3, the J gene TRBJ1-1; D is uncertain. The CDR3 totals 12 residues. Trimming took 5 bases from V and 2 from J, leaving 6 bases between them. Germline V gives CDR1 ENHRY, CDR2 SYGVKD. CDR3 protein: CAISRENTEAFF. The CDR3 DNA is TGTGCCATCAGTCGCGAAAACACTGAAGCTTTCTTT.

This clonotype was observed many times. The chain recombines TRBV12-3 or TRBV12-4 with TRBJ2-7; D is possibly TRBD1 or TRBD2 (6 bases each). The CDR3 runs to 14 residues. V lost 7 bases and J 0 bases, leaving 13 bases between the germline ends. CDR3 sequence: CASNKGGSSYEQYF. For the CDR3, the DNA is TGTGCCAGCAACAAGGGGGGCAGCTCCTACGAGCAGTACTTC.

This clonotype has ten or more counts. The chain carries TRBV20-1 and TRBJ2-7; TRBD1 matches at 8 bases. From germline, CDR1 is DFQATT and CDR2 SNEGSKA (reference sequence). V was clipped by 2 bases and J by 6 bases; unmatched bases: 9. The CDR3 extends over 14 amino acids. CDR3 DNA sequence: TGCAGTGCTAGACGCGACAGGGGTACGCGCGAGCAGTACTTC. It is translated as CSARRDRGTREQYF.